These T cell receptor beta chains were read from a single sample in a study of blood T cell repertoires in COVID-19. Assay: immunoSEQ multiplex PCR; the TCRdb copy retains only in-frame clones and omits some. Of some 250,000 clones listed, around 87% are singletons. Sequenced material: peripheral blood. The source of these receptors is a young woman who had recovered from COVID-19. CDR3s include the opening cysteine and the closing phenylalanine or tryptophan. D genes are given only for firm matches. Clone size is shown for a subset of rows, as once, few, many or a class of expanded clone.

clone_size	j_call	v_call	d_call	cdr3_aa	cdr3_nt
few	TRBJ1-5	TRBV2	TRBD1	CASRGQGQQPQHF	TGTGCCAGCAGGGGACAGGGGCAGCAGCCCCAGCATTTT
.	TRBJ2-7	TRBV5-1	TRBD1	CASSQWTGGYEQYF	TGCGCCAGCAGCCAGTGGACAGGGGGCTACGAGCAGTACTTC
many	TRBJ2-1	TRBV4-1	TRBD2	CASSQIGLAGAKSSYNEQFF	TGCGCCAGCAGCCAAATAGGACTAGCGGGGGCCAAAAGCTCCTACAATGAGCAGTTCTTC
.	TRBJ1-5	TRBV25-1	.	CASSGGGGQPQHF	TGTGCCAGCAGTGGAGGGGGGGGACAGCCCCAGCATTTT
.	TRBJ2-6	TRBV9	.	CASSPHPLASSGANVLTF	TGTGCCAGCAGCCCCCACCCCCTGGCCTCCTCTGGGGCCAACGTCCTGACTTTC
.	TRBJ2-7	TRBV7-9	.	CASSSPDSPTYEQYF	TGTGCCAGCAGCTCTCCGGACAGCCCAACCTACGAGCAGTACTTC
.	TRBJ2-2	TRBV9	TRBD1	CASSEFPSGQLTGELFF	TGTGCCAGCAGCGAGTTCCCCTCGGGACAGCTTACCGGGGAGCTGTTTTTT
.	TRBJ2-3	TRBV2	TRBD1	CASTLLQGSGDTQYF	TGTGCCAGCACTCTATTACAGGGGAGTGGAGATACGCAGTATTTT
.	TRBJ1-2	TRBV10-1	.	CASSERGSYTF	TGCGCCAGCAGTGAAAGGGGAAGCTACACCTTC
.	TRBJ2-5	TRBV18	TRBD1	CASSPRTGGETQYF	TGTGCCAGCTCACCGCGGACAGGGGGGGAGACCCAGTACTTC
.	TRBJ1-6	TRBV7-9	.	CASSLGSSQNSPLHF	TGTGCCAGCAGCTTAGGGAGCTCGCAGAATTCACCCCTCCACTTT
.	TRBJ2-1	TRBV5-1	TRBD1	CASSASGGRYNEQFF	TGCGCCAGCAGCGCGTCAGGGGGCCGTTACAATGAGCAGTTCTTC
.	TRBJ2-3	TRBV5-5	.	CASSSGWVSTDTQYF	TGTGCCAGCAGCTCAGGGTGGGTTAGCACAGATACGCAGTATTTT
.	TRBJ2-2	TRBV18	.	CASSQGSGELFF	TGTGCCAGCTCACAGGGGTCCGGGGAGCTGTTTTTT
.	TRBJ2-3	TRBV9	.	CASSGALADTQYF	TGTGCCAGCAGCGGCGCCCTTGCAGATACGCAGTATTTT
.	TRBJ2-2	TRBV5-1	TRBD1	CASSVTGSGTGELFF	TGCGCCAGCAGCGTGACAGGGTCGGGCACCGGGGAGCTGTTTTTT
.	TRBJ1-5	TRBV9	TRBD1	CASSVGSAGGQPQHF	TGTGCCAGCAGCGTAGGTTCGGCAGGGGGTCAGCCCCAGCATTTT
once	TRBJ1-6	TRBV6-1	.	CASSDRPYNSPLHF	TGTGCCAGCAGTGACAGGCCCTATAATTCACCCCTCCACTTT
.	TRBJ2-1	TRBV11-2	TRBD1	CASSFRTGQGGYNEQFF	TGTGCCAGCAGCTTTCGTACGGGACAGGGAGGGTACAATGAGCAGTTCTTC
few	TRBJ2-7	TRBV19	.	CASSTTQGNEQYF	TGTGCCAGTAGTACGACACAGGGAAACGAGCAGTACTTC
.	TRBJ2-1	TRBV4-1	.	CASSEGLGPSYNEQFF	TGCGCCAGCAGCGAAGGGTTGGGGCCCTCCTACAATGAGCAGTTCTTC
.	TRBJ2-1	TRBV10-3	TRBD2	CAISGLAGYNEQFF	TGTGCCATCAGTGGACTAGCGGGCTACAATGAGCAGTTCTTC
.	TRBJ1-4	TRBV3-1/TRBV3-2	.	CASSQVSGATNEKLFF	TGTGCCAGCAGCCAAGTGTCAGGGGCAACTAATGAAAAACTGTTTTTT
.	TRBJ1-5	TRBV12-3/TRBV12-4	.	CASSFKEDQPQHF	TGTGCCAGCAGTTTTAAGGAGGATCAGCCCCAGCATTTT
.	TRBJ2-2	TRBV5-1	TRBD1	CASSLWGTGSGELFF	TGCGCCAGCAGCCTATGGGGGACAGGGTCCGGGGAGCTGTTTTTT
.	TRBJ1-1	TRBV6-6	TRBD1	CASSRIRGPGTEAFF	TGTGCCAGCAGTAGGATCAGGGGGCCCGGCACTGAAGCTTTCTTT
.	TRBJ1-4	TRBV9	TRBD1	CASSLTGTGGEKLFF	TGTGCCAGCAGCTTGACCGGGACAGGGGGAGAAAAACTGTTTTTT
.	TRBJ2-3	TRBV5-4	TRBD1	CASSSGQNPSTDTQYF	TGTGCCAGCAGCTCGGGACAGAACCCTAGCACAGATACGCAGTATTTT
.	TRBJ1-2	TRBV4-2	.	CASSQDRSGPRDYGYTF	TGTGCCAGCAGCCAAGATAGATCCGGTCCACGAGACTATGGCTACACCTTC
once	TRBJ1-2	TRBV7-2	TRBD1	CASSLGQGYGYTF	TGTGCCAGCAGCTTAGGACAGGGCTATGGCTACACCTTC
.	TRBJ1-4	TRBV10-3	.	CAISDRGGEKLFF	TGTGCCATCAGTGATCGGGGGGGTGAAAAACTGTTTTTT
.	TRBJ2-7	TRBV6-1	.	CASSERRTNYEQYF	TGTGCCAGCAGTGAAAGAAGGACTAACTACGAGCAGTACTTC
.	TRBJ2-1	TRBV7-6	.	CASSFSSDNEQFF	TGTGCCAGCAGCTTCTCCAGCGACAATGAGCAGTTCTTC
.	TRBJ1-2	TRBV5-1	.	CASSLPGIGGYTF	TGCGCCAGCAGCTTACCGGGGATCGGTGGCTACACCTTC
few	TRBJ2-2	TRBV3-1/TRBV3-2	.	CASSLIADNTGELFF	TGTGCCAGCAGCCTAATAGCGGACAACACCGGGGAGCTGTTTTTT
once	TRBJ2-6	TRBV5-1	.	CASSLGLGAGANVLTF	TGCGCCAGCAGCTTGGGGTTAGGAGCTGGGGCCAACGTCCTGACTTTC
.	TRBJ1-3	TRBV24-1	.	CASLHPGLDSGNTIYF	TGTGCCTCCCTCCATCCGGGACTAGACTCTGGAAACACCATATATTTT
few	TRBJ2-2	TRBV6-6	.	CASSYSRMDTGELFF	TGTGCCAGCAGTTACAGCAGGATGGACACCGGGGAGCTGTTTTTT
many	TRBJ2-7	TRBV11-2	.	CASSLVSQDKQYF	TGTGCCAGCAGCTTAGTCTCCCAGGATAAGCAGTACTTC
.	TRBJ2-3	TRBV5-6	.	CASSFEGRRGDTQYF	TGTGCCAGCAGCTTCGAGGGTAGACGAGGAGATACGCAGTATTTT
.	TRBJ2-5	TRBV4-1	TRBD2	CASSLTERGALAQYF	TGCGCCAGCAGCCTTACGGAGCGGGGGGCCCTGGCACAGTACTTC
once	TRBJ1-6	TRBV6-5	.	CASSPREDIYSPLHF	TGTGCCAGCAGCCCGCGGGAGGATATTTACTCACCCCTCCACTTT
.	TRBJ1-5	TRBV27	.	CASRRTSLSNQPQHF	TGTGCCAGCAGGCGGACATCGCTTAGCAATCAGCCCCAGCATTTT
.	TRBJ2-3	TRBV4-1	TRBD2	CASSQASGATPDTQYF	TGCGCCAGCAGCCAAGCGAGCGGGGCCACCCCAGATACGCAGTATTTT
.	TRBJ1-5	TRBV29-1	.	CSVEIGGGGGQPQHF	TGCAGCGTTGAGATAGGGGGGGGAGGAGGACAGCCCCAGCATTTT